The T cell receptor beta chain under discussion was sequenced for a study of vaccination and CD4 T cells after COVID-19. With the Oncomine TCR Beta short-read assay, DNA from cultured CD4+ T cells was sequenced. TCRdb re-called the PCR reads with MiXCR, one entry per CDR3 protein. The profile shows around 19,000 distinct CDR3 sequences, over 35% of them singletons. Concerning this clonotype itself: Its antigen is still unknown.

Treatment reported: approximately 10-day PBMC culture with coronavirus spike peptide pools or control peptides (ViraFEST assay). This CDR3 is 12 amino acids long. V lost 6 bases and J lost 4, with 7 bases in between. This chain links TRBV12-3 or TRBV12-4 with TRBJ1-3; the D is unclear. The TCR originated in a human donor who received a COVID-19 vaccine. The sample here was CD4+ T cells from blood, cultured in vitro, taken before SARS-CoV-2 vaccination. CDR3 protein: CASRGRGNTIYF. The CDR3 region has the DNA TGTGCCAGCAGAGGGAGAGGAAACACCATATATTTT.